Listed below are T cell receptor beta chains from one sample, sequenced in a study of CD8 T cells in ankylosing spondylitis. TCRdb analysed the 5' RACE reads with MiXCR anew, one entry per CDR3 protein. The sample shows more than 500,000 distinct CDR3 sequences, approximately 5.3% of them seen only once. Input material: blood, either unsorted or a sorted T cell fraction (not recorded which). The receptors were sampled from a male donor with ankylosing spondylitis. CDR3s include the opening cysteine and the closing phenylalanine or tryptophan. D genes are given only for firm matches. Clone size is not always given. Where it is, it says once, few, many or a class for expanded clones.

-	many	TRBJ2-5	TRBV20-1	CSARDDRDKETQYF	TGCAGTGCTAGAGATGATCGGGACAAAGAGACCCAGTACTTC
-	-	TRBJ2-1	TRBV7-2	CASSLGSRREFF	TGTGCCAGCAGCTTAGGAAGCAGACGGGAGTTCTTC
TRBD2	many	TRBJ2-3	TRBV10-3	CAISESVGGAIDTQYF	TGTGCCATCAGTGAGTCGGTCGGGGGGGCGATAGATACGCAGTATTTT
TRBD1	many	TRBJ2-7	TRBV20-1	CSASSLRTGAVLYEQYF	TGCAGTGCTAGTTCCCTGAGGACAGGAGCCGTGCTATACGAGCAGTACTTC
-	-	TRBJ1-2	TRBV18	CASSPPRQGTIYGYTF	TGTGCCAGCTCACCACCGAGGCAGGGGACAATCTATGGCTACACCTTC
TRBD1	few	TRBJ2-7	TRBV5-6	CASSPGQALEQYF	TGTGCCAGCAGCCCCGGACAGGCCCTCGAGCAGTACTTC
-	many	TRBJ2-3	TRBV29-1	CSVKGIKGTDTQYF	TGCAGCGTTAAAGGGATCAAAGGCACAGATACGCAGTATTTT
-	many	TRBJ1-6	TRBV6-2/TRBV6-3	CASGPGAWQGNSPLHF	TGTGCCAGCGGCCCCGGTGCTTGGCAGGGTAATTCACCCCTCCACTTT
-	many	TRBJ1-2	TRBV5-1	CASGPGQPNYGYTF	TGCGCCAGCGGTCCAGGACAGCCGAACTATGGCTACACCTTC
-	many	TRBJ2-1	TRBV6-2/TRBV6-3	CASSPTSYNEQFF	TGTGCCAGCAGCCCTACTAGTTACAATGAGCAGTTCTTC
-	many	TRBJ1-1	TRBV7-2	CASSFFGVYTEAFF	TGTGCCAGCAGCTTCTTCGGCGTTTACACTGAAGCTTTCTTT
-	many	TRBJ2-7	TRBV20-1	CSASVRDPILYEQYF	TGCAGTGCTAGTGTCCGGGACCCAATTTTGTACGAGCAGTACTTC
-	few	TRBJ2-7	TRBV14	CASSQTWGISYEQYF	TGTGCCAGCAGCCAAACCTGGGGGATCTCCTACGAGCAGTACTTC
TRBD2	many	TRBJ2-1	TRBV10-2	CASSEGVTSGRASYEQFF	TGCGCCAGCAGCGAGGGGGTGACTAGCGGGAGGGCCTCATATGAGCAGTTCTTC
-	many	TRBJ1-1	TRBV28	CASRARRTAMNTEAFF	TGTGCCAGCAGGGCGAGACGGACAGCAATGAACACTGAAGCTTTCTTT
-	many	TRBJ2-3	TRBV12-3/TRBV12-4	CASSPTGDTQYF	TGTGCCAGCAGTCCTACAGGGGATACGCAGTATTTT
-	many	TRBJ2-7	TRBV10-2	CASSERTVYEQYF	TGCGCCAGCAGTGAGCGGACAGTCTACGAGCAGTACTTC
TRBD1	-	TRBJ1-1	TRBV12-3/TRBV12-4	CASNRQGWDTEAFF	TGTGCCAGCAATCGACAGGGGTGGGACACTGAAGCTTTCTTT
-	-	TRBJ2-3	TRBV6-1	CASSENNFLSTDTQYF	TGTGCCAGCAGTGAAAATAATTTCCTCAGCACAGATACGCAGTATTTT
-	many	TRBJ2-1	TRBV29-1	CSVVVNEQFF	TGCAGCGTTGTTGTCAATGAGCAGTTCTTC
-	many	TRBJ2-3	TRBV20-1	CSARIYVLFTDTQYF	TGCAGTGCTAGAATTTACGTTTTGTTCACAGATACGCAGTATTTT
-	few	TRBJ2-7	TRBV7-2	CASSLVAEASYEQYF	TGTGCCAGCAGCTTAGTAGCGGAGGCTTCCTACGAGCAGTACTTC
TRBD1	few	TRBJ2-5	TRBV28	CASSTRQGSYQETQYF	TGTGCCAGCAGCACTCGACAGGGATCGTACCAAGAGACCCAGTACTTC
-	many	TRBJ2-7	TRBV25-1	CASSERGAFSYEQYF	TGTGCCAGCAGTGAGAGAGGGGCCTTCTCCTACGAGCAGTACTTC
-	many	TRBJ2-5	TRBV7-8	CASSSNRRGLERKETQYF	TGTGCCAGCAGCTCCAATCGGAGAGGGTTGGAGAGGAAAGAGACCCAGTACTTC
TRBD1	-	TRBJ1-5	TRBV27	CASSSHQGGSNQPQHF	TGTGCCAGCAGTTCTCACCAGGGGGGAAGCAATCAGCCCCAGCATTTT
-	many	TRBJ1-3	TRBV7-9	CASSARELPSGNTIYF	TGTGCCAGCAGCGCCCGAGAGCTTCCGTCTGGAAACACCATATATTTT
-	-	TRBJ2-7	TRBV6-5	CASSYLPLQWDEQYF	TGTGCCAGCAGTTACCTCCCTCTCCAGTGGGACGAGCAGTACTTC
-	many	TRBJ2-1	TRBV6-2/TRBV6-3	CASSYSNGRNEQFF	TGTGCCAGCAGTTACTCAAATGGGAGGAATGAGCAGTTCTTC
-	many	TRBJ1-2	TRBV6-1	CASSERLGGYGYTF	TGTGCCAGCAGTGAAAGACTCGGAGGCTATGGCTACACCTTC
-	many	TRBJ1-5	TRBV4-2	CASSLRTEYSNQPQHF	TGTGCCAGCAGCCTGCGGACAGAATATAGCAATCAGCCCCAGCATTTT
-	-	TRBJ1-5	TRBV6-2/TRBV6-3	CASSYHQTGEPQHF	TGTGCCAGCAGTTATCATCAGACCGGGGAGCCCCAGCATTTT
TRBD1	-	TRBJ1-2	TRBV20-1	CSAAELDRGPGYTF	TGCAGTGCAGCGGAATTGGACAGGGGGCCTGGCTACACCTTC
TRBD2	many	TRBJ2-3	TRBV20-1	CSARGSGGHTDTQYF	TGCAGTGCTAGGGGCAGCGGGGGGCACACAGATACGCAGTATTTT
TRBD2	many	TRBJ2-1	TRBV12-3/TRBV12-4	CASSFLSGGSYNEQFF	TGTGCCAGCAGTTTCTTAAGCGGGGGCTCCTACAATGAGCAGTTCTTC
-	many	TRBJ1-5	TRBV7-6	CASSLQKGPQHF	TGTGCCAGCAGCTTGCAGAAGGGGCCCCAGCATTTT
-	many	TRBJ2-5	TRBV29-1	CSVVGQGVVTQYF	TGCAGCGTTGTGGGTCAGGGAGTGGTGACCCAGTACTTC
TRBD1	many	TRBJ2-3	TRBV20-1	CSARAWDRGPADTQYF	TGCAGTGCTAGAGCCTGGGACAGGGGGCCAGCAGATACGCAGTATTTT
TRBD2	many	TRBJ2-1	TRBV11-3	CASSKNLAGYEQFF	TGTGCCAGCAGCAAAAATCTAGCGGGGTATGAGCAGTTCTTC
-	few	TRBJ2-7	TRBV10-3	CASIDTGIGPPYEQYF	TGTGCCTCAATTGACACGGGGATTGGCCCCCCCTACGAGCAGTACTTC
-	many	TRBJ2-3	TRBV7-2	CASSNRGDTDTQYF	TGTGCCAGCAGCAACCGGGGAGACACAGATACGCAGTATTTT
-	few	TRBJ2-7	TRBV7-2	CASSLALRTAYEQYF	TGTGCCAGCAGCTTAGCGCTAAGAACAGCCTACGAGCAGTACTTC
-	many	TRBJ2-7	TRBV20-1	CSAHPDLWEQYF	TGCAGTGCTCATCCGGACCTTTGGGAGCAGTACTTC
-	many	TRBJ2-5	TRBV5-1	CASSSTDQETQYF	TGCGCCAGCAGCTCGACGGACCAAGAGACCCAGTACTTC
-	many	TRBJ1-2	TRBV18	CASSPRQTNYGYTF	TGTGCCAGCTCACCACGTCAAACCAACTATGGCTACACCTTC
TRBD1	many	TRBJ2-7	TRBV20-1	CSPMGQGWREQYF	TGCAGTCCAATGGGACAGGGGTGGCGGGAGCAGTACTTC
-	many	TRBJ2-5	TRBV21-1	CASGIYSGPGGETQYF	TGTGCCAGCGGAATTTATTCGGGGCCAGGCGGAGAGACCCAGTACTTC
-	many	TRBJ2-7	TRBV15	CATSHGGVTSEEQYF	TGTGCCACCAGCCACGGTGGGGTAACGTCGGAAGAGCAGTACTTC
-	many	TRBJ1-2	TRBV5-1	CASSLGSPRYGYTF	TGCGCCAGCAGCTTGGGCAGTCCTCGGTATGGCTACACCTTC
-	many	TRBJ2-1	TRBV10-2	CATRSLLGEQFF	TGCGCCACCCGTTCCCTGCTCGGGGAGCAGTTCTTC
-	many	TRBJ2-1	TRBV5-1	CASSPGRSSHNEQFF	TGCGCCAGCAGCCCTGGACGGTCTTCCCACAATGAGCAGTTCTTC
TRBD1	many	TRBJ1-2	TRBV7-9	CASSLVAGGNGYTF	TGTGCCAGCAGCTTAGTGGCAGGGGGCAATGGCTACACCTTC
TRBD1	few	TRBJ2-1	TRBV24-1	CATSDTGVSRGYEQFF	TGTGCCACCAGTGACACAGGGGTATCACGAGGCTATGAGCAGTTCTTC
-	many	TRBJ2-7	TRBV20-1	CSASPSPFSSYEQYF	TGCAGTGCTAGTCCGTCCCCCTTTAGCTCCTACGAGCAGTACTTC
-	-	TRBJ2-7	TRBV6-2/TRBV6-3	CASSQNEQYF	TGTGCCAGCAGCCAGAACGAGCAGTACTTC
-	many	TRBJ1-3	TRBV12-5	CASGVRRRDSGNTIYF	TGTGCTAGTGGTGTTCGGCGGAGAGACTCTGGAAACACCATATATTTT
-	few	TRBJ2-5	TRBV7-9	CASSLMGPGETQYF	TGTGCCAGCAGCTTAATGGGACCAGGAGAGACCCAGTACTTC
TRBD2	many	TRBJ2-5	TRBV6-5	CASSYSSTGGETQYF	TGTGCCAGCAGTTACTCCTCGACCGGGGGGGAGACCCAGTACTTC
-	many	TRBJ1-4	TRBV6-1	CASRKQGTNEKLFF	TGTGCCAGCAGGAAACAGGGTACTAATGAAAAACTGTTTTTT
-	-	TRBJ2-1	TRBV11-2	CASSWPGAGGHNEQFF	TGTGCCAGCAGCTGGCCGGGGGCAGGCGGCCACAATGAGCAGTTCTTC